Shown below are 14 T cell receptor beta chains from a single sample sequenced in a study of blood T cell repertoires in COVID-19. Measured with immunoSEQ multiplex PCR; TCRdb has only the in-frame clones, and not every one. Among 80,000 to 95,000 clones listed, over 65% were seen once. The sequenced sample consisted of peripheral blood. The origin of the receptors is a woman aged 70-85 years with acute or convalescent COVID-19.

The chain combines TRBV7-9 with TRBJ2-1; 7 bases align to TRBD2. J gave up 5 bases and V 3 bases, and 4 bases lay outside the gene matches. This CDR3 is 14 amino acids long. CDR1 and CDR2 (germline): SEHNR, FQNEAQ (reference sequence). The CDR3 protein is CASSLAGTNNEQFF. The CDR3 DNA reads as TGTGCCAGCAGCTTGGCCGGGACTAACAATGAGCAGTTCTTC.

This clone was counted once. The chain has TRBV29-1 and TRBJ2-7, with TRBD1 matching over 7 bases. The CDR3 consists of 14 residues. V shed 6 bases, J shed 4 bases, and the junction held 12 bases outside the gene matches. From germline, CDR1 is SQVTM and CDR2 ANQGSEA. DNA for the CDR3: TGCAGCGTCCTACTGCTGGGACAGAGGTACGAGCAGTACGTC. Its protein is CSVLLLGQRYEQYV.

This sequence joins TRBV3-1 (or the pseudogene TRBV3-2) and TRBJ1-1; possible D gene TRBD1, 5 bases. The germline V and J ends were trimmed by 4 bases and 4 bases, with 10 bases remaining between them. Germline V gene lookup returns CDR1 LGHDT and CDR2 YNNKEL (reference sequence). This CDR3 has 13 residues. CDR3 DNA sequence: TGTGCCAGCAGCCTTATCGGGGGCACTGAAGCTTTCTTT. Protein: CASSLIGGTEAFF.

The chain links TRBV19 to TRBJ2-3; TRBD1 matches at 8 bases. The CDR3 spans 15 residues. V lost 6 bases, J lost 0 bases, and 5 bases stayed unmatched. Germline assignment: CDR1 LNHDA and CDR2 SQIVND (reference sequence). DNA of the CDR3: TGTGCCAGTAGCCAGGGGGCGGGTAGCACAGATACGCAGTATTTT. Its translation: CASSQGAGSTDTQYF.

V and J are TRBV19 and TRBJ2-2; 11 bases match TRBD1. The CDR3 is 15 residues long. The trim removed 5 bases at V and 6 bases at J, leaving 5 bases unmatched. Germline-derived CDR1 and CDR2 are LNHDA and SQIVND (reference sequence). The CDR3 DNA follows: TGTGCCAGTAGTCCGGGACAGGGGGGCCCCGGGGAGCTGTTTTTT. This gives the protein CASSPGQGGPGELFF.

The chain couples TRBV18 to TRBJ1-5, with D perhaps matching TRBD1 (5 bases). Germline loops: CDR1 KGHSH, CDR2 LQKENI. V shed 2 bases and J shed 6 bases, with 17 bases lying between them. The CDR3 covers 16 residues. The CDR3 DNA reads TGTGCCAGCTCACCAGGGCAGGGTCGGACTAGTCAGCCCCAGCATTTT. Translating it yields CASSPGQGRTSQPQHF.

The chain is built from TRBV29-1 and TRBJ2-7; the D gene is possibly TRBD1 (5 bases). In germline, CDR1 is SQVTM, CDR2 ANQGSEA. Between the trimmed V and J ends, which lost 8 bases and 9 bases, there was a span of 20 bases. CDR3 length: 12 residues. The CDR3 nucleotides read TGCAGCCATGGAACAGGCTATATACGGCAGTACGTC. Its protein product is CSHGTGYIRQYV.

This clone was detected a few times. This sequence joins TRBV6-5 and TRBJ1-4; TRBD1 might be the D (6 bases). The CDR3 spans 14 residues. CDR1 is MNHEY, CDR2 SVGAGI, per germline. Trimming pared 6 bases from V and 14 bases from J, leaving 22 bases between. The CDR3 nucleotides read TGTGCCAGCAGGACTAAACAGGGTACCGATACTCTGTTTTTT. Amino acids: CASRTKQGTDTLFF.

V is TRBV7-9 and J is TRBJ1-1; no firm D call. Germline V lookup: CDR1 SEHNR, CDR2 FQNEAQ (reference sequence). Deletions cut 9 bases from V and 0 bases from J, with 8 bases between. The CDR3 is made up of 12 amino acids. This chain's CDR3 is CARTELNTEAFF. DNA of the CDR3: TGTGCCAGAACAGAGCTGAACACTGAAGCTTTCTTT.

The chain has TRBV7-2 and TRBJ1-1; D is unresolved. V was shortened by 6 bases and J by 0 bases, with 8 bases between the two germline ends. Germline V lookup: CDR1 SGHTA, CDR2 FQGNSA. This CDR3 has 13 amino acids. CDR3 sequence (DNA): TGTGCCAGCAGGGTCGGGATGAACACTGAAGCTTTCTTT. Translated, it gives CASRVGMNTEAFF.

This clone was observed a handful of times. The chain uses TRBV12-3 or TRBV12-4 and TRBJ1-6, with 7 bases aligning to TRBD1. The CDR3 sequence is 13 residues long. J lost 10 bases, V lost 5 bases, and 5 bases had no gene match. The chain's CDR3 is CASSPNRGSPLHF. The CDR3 DNA reads as TGTGCCAGCAGTCCCAACAGGGGCTCACCCCTCCACTTT.

A few counts support this clone. This chain joins TRBV21-1 and TRBJ2-3; the table gives TRBD1 as D, unverified against the DNA. TRBV21-1 is termed a pseudogene. The CDR3 runs 19 residues. This CDR3 is CASFPPGHSLRGNTDTQYF. Written as DNA, the CDR3 is TGTGCCAGCTTCCCCCCGGGACACAGTCTCCGAGGAAACACAGATACGCAGTATTTT.

This chain links TRBV11-3 with TRBJ2-2, with 10 bases aligning to TRBD2. The CDR3 covers 15 residues. V lost 5 bases and J lost 6; bases outside the gene matches: 6. Germline assignment: CDR1 SGHNT and CDR2 YENEEA. The chain's CDR3 is CASSAQRGGSGELFF. In DNA, the CDR3 is TGTGCCAGCAGCGCCCAGCGGGGGGGGTCCGGGGAGCTGTTTTTT.

The chain joins TRBV7-9 to TRBJ2-1; D gene uncertain. Trimming took off 1 base at V and 10 bases at J, with 14 bases between the two ends. Germline V lookup: CDR1 SEHNR, CDR2 FQNEAQ (reference sequence). CDR3 length equals 14 residues. CDR3 amino acids: CASSLVLTPREQFF. CDR3 coding DNA: TGTGCCAGCAGCTTAGTCCTAACACCCAGGGAGCAGTTCTTC.